This record covers a single TCR beta chain. The V end was cut by 0 bases, the J end by 2 bases, with 7 bases between. The CDR3 runs 14 residues. CDR1 is SGHRS and CDR2 is YFSETQ in the germline V gene. Per the original methods: Between-group CDR3 differences, defined by clinicopathological status, yielded a distant-metastasis classifier for papillary thyroid cancer. TCRdb re-called the PCR reads via MiXCR. TCRdb, not the original authors, processed these V and J calls. The sample includes about 92,000 clones, under 15% of them seen just once. The data originate from a study of metastatic and nonmetastatic thyroid tumors. Until they underwent thyroid surgery, no patient had received any treatment.

The chain recombines TRBV5-1 with TRBJ2-3; D not certain. Specimen: blood. The source of this sequence is a female donor with papillary thyroid cancer or a benign thyroid nodule (not recorded which). Some clones in this sample may be carry-over from other donors' samples. The CDR3 DNA reads TGCGCCAGCAGCTTGGCCGCGTACACAGATACGCAGTATTTT. Protein product: CASSLAAYTDTQYF.